This T cell receptor (beta chain) was found in a study of blood T cell repertoires in COVID-19. Study information: PBMCs, B-cell-depleted T cells, or T cells provided the cDNA or gDNA that made up the material.

TCRdb keeps only in-frame clones here, not all; method: immunoSEQ multiplex PCR. The data show approximately 22,000 clones, 82% seen once. Germline CDR1 reads KGHSH; CDR2 reads LQKENI. V lost 2 bases and J lost 2, with 8 bases in between. This CDR3 region has 14 residues. Material for sequencing was peripheral blood. This clonotype was obtained from a human donor in a cohort sampled during active COVID-19. This chain uses TRBV18 with TRBJ2-3; D is ambiguous. The DNA for the CDR3 is TGTGCCAGCTCACCAAGCCCCCCCACAGATACGCAGTATTTT. This gives the protein CASSPSPPTDTQYF.